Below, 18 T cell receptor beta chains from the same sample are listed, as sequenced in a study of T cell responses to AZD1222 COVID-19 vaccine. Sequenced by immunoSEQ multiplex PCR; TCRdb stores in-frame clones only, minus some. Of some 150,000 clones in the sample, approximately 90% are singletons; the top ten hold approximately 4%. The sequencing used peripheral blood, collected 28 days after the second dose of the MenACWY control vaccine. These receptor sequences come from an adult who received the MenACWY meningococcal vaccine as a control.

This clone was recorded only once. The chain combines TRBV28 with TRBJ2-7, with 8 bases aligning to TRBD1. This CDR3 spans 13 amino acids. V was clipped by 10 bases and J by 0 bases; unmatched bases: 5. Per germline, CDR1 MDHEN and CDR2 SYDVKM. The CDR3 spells CATLQGGSYEQYF. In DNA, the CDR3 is TGTGCCACTCTACAGGGGGGCTCCTACGAGCAGTACTTC.

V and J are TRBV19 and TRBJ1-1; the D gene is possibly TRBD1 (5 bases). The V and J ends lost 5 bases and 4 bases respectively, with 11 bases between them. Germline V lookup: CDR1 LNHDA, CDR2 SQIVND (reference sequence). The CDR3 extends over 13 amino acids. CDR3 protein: CASSDRGSTEAFF. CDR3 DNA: TGTGCCAGTAGTGATCGGGGGAGCACTGAAGCTTTCTTT. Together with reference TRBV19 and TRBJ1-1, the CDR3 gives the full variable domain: DGGITQSPKYLFRKEGQNVTLSCEQNLNHDAMYWYRQDPGQGLRLIYYSQIVNDFQKGDIAEGYSVSREKKESFPLTVTSAQKNPTAFYLCASSDRGSTEAFFGQGTRLTVV.

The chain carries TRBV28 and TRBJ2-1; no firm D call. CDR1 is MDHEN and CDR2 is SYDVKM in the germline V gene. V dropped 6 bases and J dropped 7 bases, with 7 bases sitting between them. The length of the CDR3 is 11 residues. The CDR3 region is CASRLENEQFF. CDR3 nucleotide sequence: TGTGCCAGCAGACTGGAAAATGAGCAGTTCTTC. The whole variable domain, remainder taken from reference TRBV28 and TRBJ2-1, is DVKVTQSSRYLVKRTGEKVFLECVQDMDHENMFWYRQDPGLGLRLIYFSYDVKMKEKGDIPEGYSVSREKKERFSLILESASTNQTSMYLCASRLENEQFFGPGTRLTVL.

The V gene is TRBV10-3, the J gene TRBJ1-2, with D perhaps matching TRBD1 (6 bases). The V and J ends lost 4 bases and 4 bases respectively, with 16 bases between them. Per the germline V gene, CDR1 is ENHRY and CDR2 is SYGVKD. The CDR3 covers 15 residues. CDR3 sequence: CAISGGGGPGYGYTF. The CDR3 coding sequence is TGTGCCATCAGTGGGGGCGGGGGGCCCGGCTATGGCTACACCTTC.

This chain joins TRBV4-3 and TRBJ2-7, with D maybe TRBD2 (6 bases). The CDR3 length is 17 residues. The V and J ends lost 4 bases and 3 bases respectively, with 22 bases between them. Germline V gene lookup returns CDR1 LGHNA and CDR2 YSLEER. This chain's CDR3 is CASSRSLSGHIIYEQYF. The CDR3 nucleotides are TGCGCCAGCAGCCGCTCCCTGAGCGGGCACATTATCTACGAGCAGTACTTC.

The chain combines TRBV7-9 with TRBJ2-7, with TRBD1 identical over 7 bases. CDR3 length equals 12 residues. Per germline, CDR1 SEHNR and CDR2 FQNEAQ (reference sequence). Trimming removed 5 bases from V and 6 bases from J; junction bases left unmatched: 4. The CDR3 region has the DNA TGTGCCAGCAGCGGACAGGCGAGCGAGCAGTACTTC. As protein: CASSGQASEQYF.

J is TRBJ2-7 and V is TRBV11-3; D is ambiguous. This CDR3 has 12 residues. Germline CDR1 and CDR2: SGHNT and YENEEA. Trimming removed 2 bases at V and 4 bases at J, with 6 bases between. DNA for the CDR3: TGTGCCAGCAGCTTAAGTGGTTACGAGCAGTACTTC. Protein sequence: CASSLSGYEQYF.

For the CDR3, the DNA is TGTGCCAGCAGTAACAGGGTAGGGAACGAGCAGTACTTC. Amino acids: CASSNRVGNEQYF. The gene calls are TRBV28 and TRBJ2-7, with a possible D match to TRBD1 (6 bases). Trimming took 5 bases from V and 5 from J, leaving 13 bases between them. The CDR3 covers 13 residues. Germline-derived CDR1 and CDR2 are MDHEN and SYDVKM.

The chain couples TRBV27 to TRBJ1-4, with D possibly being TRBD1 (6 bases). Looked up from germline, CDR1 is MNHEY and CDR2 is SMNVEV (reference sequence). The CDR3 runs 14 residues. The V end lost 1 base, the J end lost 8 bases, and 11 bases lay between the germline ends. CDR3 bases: TGTGCCAGCAGTTTATTTCAGGGGCGGGAAAAACTGTTTTTT. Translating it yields CASSLFQGREKLFF.

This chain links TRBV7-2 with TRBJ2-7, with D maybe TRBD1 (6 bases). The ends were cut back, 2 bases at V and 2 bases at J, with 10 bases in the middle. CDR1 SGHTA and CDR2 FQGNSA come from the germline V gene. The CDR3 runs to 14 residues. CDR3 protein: CASSLISGAYEQYF. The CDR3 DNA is TGTGCCAGCAGCTTAATATCAGGGGCCTACGAGCAGTACTTC.

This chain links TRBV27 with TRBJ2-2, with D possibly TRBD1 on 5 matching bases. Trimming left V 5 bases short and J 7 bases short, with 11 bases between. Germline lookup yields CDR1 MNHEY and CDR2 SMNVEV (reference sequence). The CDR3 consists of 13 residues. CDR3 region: CASSTDTDGELFF. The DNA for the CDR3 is TGTGCCAGCAGTACGGACACGGACGGGGAGCTGTTTTTT.

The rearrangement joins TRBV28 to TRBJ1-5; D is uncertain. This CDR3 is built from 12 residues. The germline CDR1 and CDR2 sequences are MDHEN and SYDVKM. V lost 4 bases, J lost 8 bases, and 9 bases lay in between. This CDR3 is CASSSRIKPQHF. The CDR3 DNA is TGTGCCAGCAGTTCAAGGATCAAGCCCCAGCATTTT.

CDR3 sequence: CASSFSWAGTEAFF. In DNA, the CDR3 is TGTGCCAGCAGTTTTAGTTGGGCGGGCACTGAAGCTTTCTTT. The chain has TRBV28 and TRBJ1-1; the D is unclear. The ends were cut back, 3 bases at V and 4 bases at J, with 12 bases in the middle. This CDR3 comprises 14 residues. The V gene's germline CDR1 is MDHEN and CDR2 SYDVKM.

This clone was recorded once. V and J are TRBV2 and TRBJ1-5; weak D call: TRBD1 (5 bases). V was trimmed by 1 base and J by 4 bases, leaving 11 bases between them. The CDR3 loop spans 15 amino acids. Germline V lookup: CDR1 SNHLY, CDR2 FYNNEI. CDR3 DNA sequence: TGTGCCAGCAGTGAAGTGGGGGAGATAAATCAGCCCCAGCATTTT. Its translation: CASSEVGEINQPQHF.

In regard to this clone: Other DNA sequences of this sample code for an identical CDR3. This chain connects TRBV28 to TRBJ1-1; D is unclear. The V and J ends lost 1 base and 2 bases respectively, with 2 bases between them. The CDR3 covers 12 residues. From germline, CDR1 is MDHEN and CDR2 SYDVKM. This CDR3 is CASSLLNTEAFF. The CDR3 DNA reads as TGTGCCAGCAGTTTATTAAACACTGAAGCTTTCTTT.

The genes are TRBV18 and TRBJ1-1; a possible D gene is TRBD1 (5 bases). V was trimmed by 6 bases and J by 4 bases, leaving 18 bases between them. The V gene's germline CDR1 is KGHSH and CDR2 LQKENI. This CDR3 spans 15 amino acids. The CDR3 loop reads CASSESGDGVTEAFF. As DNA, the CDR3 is TGTGCCAGCTCGGAGAGCGGGGACGGTGTCACTGAAGCTTTCTTT.

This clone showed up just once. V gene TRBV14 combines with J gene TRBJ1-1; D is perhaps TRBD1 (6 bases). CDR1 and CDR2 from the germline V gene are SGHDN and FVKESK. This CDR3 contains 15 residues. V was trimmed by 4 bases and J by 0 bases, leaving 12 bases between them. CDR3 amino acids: CASSPRQGLNTEAFF. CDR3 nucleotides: TGTGCCAGCAGCCCTAGGCAGGGGTTGAACACTGAAGCTTTCTTT.

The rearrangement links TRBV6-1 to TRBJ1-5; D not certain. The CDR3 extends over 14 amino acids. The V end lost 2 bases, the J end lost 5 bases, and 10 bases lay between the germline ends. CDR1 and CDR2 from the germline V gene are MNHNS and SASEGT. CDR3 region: CASSESRAYQPQHF. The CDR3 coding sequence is TGTGCCAGCAGTGAATCTAGGGCCTATCAGCCCCAGCATTTT.